The present T cell receptor (beta chain) was sequenced within a study of cytotoxic CD8 clonotypes in ibrutinib-treated CLL. Study details: Among patients, around 24 responded partially and 2 completely; 14 then stayed remitted and 12 progressed after median about six years. Study results and caveats: Ibrutinib response saw clonality rise, and progression saw it return toward baseline. Baseline-level clonality went beyond age-matched healthy donors and moved in step with circulating CD8+ T-cell counts.

A 1 in 200,000 to 1 in 1 million T cell depth was the sequencing target. Sequenced by immunoSEQ multiplex PCR; TCRdb stores in-frame clones only, minus some. The profile shows about 160,000 clones, around nine tenths of them singletons. Note on this clone: Its antigen is undetermined.

Germline assignment: CDR1 SGDLS and CDR2 YYNGEE. The ends lost 3 bases at V and 4 bases at J; junction bases unmatched: 9. The CDR3 contains 16 residues. The chain links TRBV9 to TRBJ2-7, with TRBD2 matching over 11 bases. This material consisted of PBMCs, taken at disease progression, from a patient treated with ibrutinib. The TCR sequence derives from a human donor with chronic lymphocytic leukemia. CDR3 sequence reads: CASSANLAGGGYEQYF. CDR3 nucleotides: TGTGCCAGCAGCGCGAACCTAGCGGGAGGCGGGTACGAGCAGTACTTC.